This T cell receptor beta chain was found in a study of OX40 agonist ivuxolimab in advanced cancers. Study-level background: The drug used for patients, ivuxolimab, was an agonistic anti-OX40 (CD134) antibody. Broader study findings: Determination of antigen specificity was not performed for the expanded peripheral T cells. Patients with a partial response at 0.1-3.0 mg/kg had among the lowest clonal expansion.

Comments on this clone: Its cognate antigen is unknown.

There are 14 residues in the CDR3. CDR1 is MDHEN and CDR2 is SYDVKM in the germline V gene. The V and J ends lost 10 bases and 4 bases respectively, with 16 bases between them. Repertoires were generated with immunoSEQ multiplex PCR, while TCRdb's copy carries only in-frame clones and drops some. This table has nearly 60,000 clones, over 80% appearing once. Baseline, cycle 4 day 1, and cycle 7 day 1 were the blood sampling points. This chain links TRBV28 with TRBJ2-2, with D tentatively TRBD1 or TRBD2 (5 bases each). The sequence was obtained from an adult with an advanced solid tumor such as melanoma, head and neck, liver or kidney cancer. The specimen comprised CD4+ or CD8+ T cells sorted from blood, sampled in a trial of the OX40 agonist ivuxolimab. Here the CDR3 reads CATQGRAGTGELFF. The CDR3 bases are TGTGCCACCCAGGGAAGGGCGGGCACCGGGGAGCTGTTTTTT.